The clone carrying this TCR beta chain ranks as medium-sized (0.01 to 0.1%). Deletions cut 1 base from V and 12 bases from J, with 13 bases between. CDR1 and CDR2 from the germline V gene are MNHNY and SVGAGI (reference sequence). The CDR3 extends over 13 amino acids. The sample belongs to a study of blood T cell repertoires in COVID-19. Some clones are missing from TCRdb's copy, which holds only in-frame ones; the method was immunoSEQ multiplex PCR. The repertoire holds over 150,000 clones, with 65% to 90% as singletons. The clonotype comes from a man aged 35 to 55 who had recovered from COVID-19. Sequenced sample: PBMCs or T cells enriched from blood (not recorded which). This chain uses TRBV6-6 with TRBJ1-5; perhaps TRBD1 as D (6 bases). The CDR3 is CASSYLGAGGQHF. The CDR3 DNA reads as TGTGCCAGCAGTTACTTGGGGGCAGGTGGCCAGCATTTT.